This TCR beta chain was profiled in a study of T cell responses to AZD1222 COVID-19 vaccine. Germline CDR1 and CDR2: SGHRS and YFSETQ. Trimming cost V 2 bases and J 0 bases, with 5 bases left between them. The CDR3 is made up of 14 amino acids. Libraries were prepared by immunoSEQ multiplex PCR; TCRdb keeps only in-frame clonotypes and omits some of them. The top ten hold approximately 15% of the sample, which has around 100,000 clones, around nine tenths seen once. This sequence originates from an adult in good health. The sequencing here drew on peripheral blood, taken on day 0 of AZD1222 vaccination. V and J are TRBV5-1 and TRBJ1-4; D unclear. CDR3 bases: TGCGCCAGCAGCTTTGGAGCAACTAATGAAAAACTGTTTTTT. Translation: CASSFGATNEKLFF. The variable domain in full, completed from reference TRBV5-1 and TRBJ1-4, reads KAGVTQTPRYLIKTRGQQVTLSCSPISGHRSVSWYQQTPGQGLQFLFEYFSETQRNKGNFPGRFSGRQFSNSRSEMNVSTLELGDSALYLCASSFGATNEKLFFGSGTQLSVL.